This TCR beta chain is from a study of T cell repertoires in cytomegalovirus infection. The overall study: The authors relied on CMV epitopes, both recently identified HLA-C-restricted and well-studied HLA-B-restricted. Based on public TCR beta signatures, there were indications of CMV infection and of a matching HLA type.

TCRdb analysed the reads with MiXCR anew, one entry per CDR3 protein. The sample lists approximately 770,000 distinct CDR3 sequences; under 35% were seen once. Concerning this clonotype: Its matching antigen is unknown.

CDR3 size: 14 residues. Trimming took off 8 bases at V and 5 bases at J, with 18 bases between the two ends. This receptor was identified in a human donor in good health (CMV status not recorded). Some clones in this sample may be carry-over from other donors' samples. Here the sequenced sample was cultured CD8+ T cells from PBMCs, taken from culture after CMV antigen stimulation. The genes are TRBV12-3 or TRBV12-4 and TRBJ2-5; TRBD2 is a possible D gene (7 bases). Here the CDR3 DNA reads TGTGCCAGCTGCGCTGGGGGGGCGCTGGAGACCCAGTACTTC. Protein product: CASCAGGALETQYF.